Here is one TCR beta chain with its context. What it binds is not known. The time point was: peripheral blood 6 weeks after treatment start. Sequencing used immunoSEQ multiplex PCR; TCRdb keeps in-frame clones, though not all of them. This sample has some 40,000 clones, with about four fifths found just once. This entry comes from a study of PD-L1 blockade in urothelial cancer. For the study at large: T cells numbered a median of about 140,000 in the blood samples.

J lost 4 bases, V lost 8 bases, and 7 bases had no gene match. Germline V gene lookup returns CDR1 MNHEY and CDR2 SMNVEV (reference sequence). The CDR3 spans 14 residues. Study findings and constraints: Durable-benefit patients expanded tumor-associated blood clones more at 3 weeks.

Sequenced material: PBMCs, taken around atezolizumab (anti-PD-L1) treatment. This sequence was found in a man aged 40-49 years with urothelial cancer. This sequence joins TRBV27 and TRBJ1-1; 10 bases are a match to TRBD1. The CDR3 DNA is TGTGCCAGCGCCTCGGGGGACAGGGGCACTGAAGCTTTCTTT. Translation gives CASASGDRGTEAFF.